These 20 T cell receptor beta chains originate from one sample sequenced in a study of T-cell memory formation after mild COVID-19. One entry per CDR3 protein results from TCRdb running MiXCR on the 5' RACE reads. The repertoire consists of approximately 490,000 distinct CDR3 sequences, with around 21% occurring once and the leading ten covering roughly an eighth. Input material: PBMCs or a T cell subset sorted from them (not recorded which). The receptor source for this set is an adult woman who had mild COVID-19 (a few samples of this study predate the infection). Cell type and time point are not known.

The V call is TRBV30, the J call TRBJ2-1; TRBD2 might be the D (5 bases). Germline assignment: CDR1 GTSNPN and CDR2 SVGIG (reference sequence). Trimming shortened V by 5 bases and J by 6 bases, and 23 bases separated the two germline ends. The CDR3 totals 16 residues. The CDR3 DNA follows: TGTGCCTGGCCTTACGCGGGTTGTCTAGTAGGCAATGAGCAGTTCTTC. Translating gives CAWPYAGCLVGNEQFF.

The chain employs TRBV7-9 and TRBJ2-4; perhaps TRBD1 as D (6 bases). V lost 2 bases and J 14 bases, leaving 13 bases between the germline ends. The length of the CDR3 is 12 residues. Germline V gene data show CDR1 as SEHNR and CDR2 as FQNEAQ (reference sequence). The DNA for the CDR3 is TGTGCCAGCAGCTTACCCAGGGGTCCTAAGTACTTC. Translation: CASSLPRGPKYF.

This sequence joins TRBV12-3 or TRBV12-4 and TRBJ2-7, with unresolved D. V gave up 5 bases and J gave up 2 bases, with 7 bases separating them. The CDR3 spans 12 residues. The CDR3 reads CASSPITYEQYF. In DNA, the CDR3 is TGTGCCAGCAGTCCGATTACCTACGAGCAGTACTTC.

This clonotype has more than one count but fewer than ten. The chain combines TRBV28 with TRBJ2-7, with a possible D match to TRBD2 (5 bases). The germline V gene has CDR1 MDHEN and CDR2 SYDVKM. The CDR3 extends over 16 amino acids. V lost 2 bases and J lost 0, with 14 bases in between. Here the CDR3 reads CASSLRGQLSSYEQYF. The DNA for the CDR3 is TGTGCCAGCAGTTTACGCGGGCAGCTAAGCTCCTACGAGCAGTACTTC.

This clonotype was counted between two and nine times. V and J are TRBV5-1 and TRBJ1-6; D gene ambiguous. The CDR3 consists of 15 residues. Trimming cost V 0 bases and J 7 bases, with 11 bases left between them. Germline values: CDR1 SGHRS, CDR2 YFSETQ. DNA of the CDR3: TGCGCCAGCAGCTTGGAAGGTTCTGGGAATTCACCCCTCCACTTT. Its protein product is CASSLEGSGNSPLHF.

The chain couples TRBV7-2 to TRBJ1-6, with D hard to call. CDR1 and CDR2 from the germline V gene are SGHTA and FQGNSA. Trimming took off 5 bases at V and 4 bases at J, with 9 bases between the two ends. The CDR3 runs to 14 residues. This CDR3 is CASSPVGYNSPLHF. As DNA, the CDR3 is TGTGCCAGCAGCCCGGTTGGTTATAATTCACCCCTCCACTTT.

The chain uses TRBV7-9 and TRBJ1-2; D unclear. Trimming took 6 bases from V and 5 from J, leaving 19 bases between them. The CDR3 is made up of 15 amino acids. CDR1 and CDR2 (germline): SEHNR, FQNEAQ (reference sequence). The CDR3 DNA reads TGTGCCAGCAGGGCGTCCGGGTCCGGAGATTATGGCTACACCTTC. Translated: CASRASGSGDYGYTF.

The chain uses TRBV9 and TRBJ2-2; unclear D gene. The germline V and J ends were trimmed by 5 bases and 0 bases, with 14 bases remaining between them. The CDR3 has 16 residues. Germline loops: CDR1 SGDLS, CDR2 YYNGEE. The DNA for the CDR3 is TGTGCCAGCAGAGGCACAGCCACTGCGAACACCGGGGAGCTGTTTTTT. Protein product: CASRGTATANTGELFF.

The chain carries TRBV5-1 and TRBJ2-7; D not resolved. V was shortened by 2 bases and J by 0 bases, with 12 bases between the two germline ends. The CDR3 covers 15 residues. The germline gives CDR1 SGHRS, CDR2 YFSETQ. CDR3 bases: TGCGCCAGCAGCTTCGCAGGCGAAAACTCCTACGAGCAGTACTTC. As protein: CASSFAGENSYEQYF.

This clonotype was picked up a small number of times. The CDR3 DNA is TGCGCCAGCAGCCAAGATGCGTTAGACACAGATACGCAGTATTTT. Protein product: CASSQDALDTDTQYF. This chain joins TRBV4-3 and TRBJ2-3, with D uncertain. The CDR3 runs to 15 residues. Trimming pared 0 bases from V and 2 bases from J, leaving 9 bases between. CDR1 and CDR2 (germline): LGHNA, YSLEER.

This chain uses TRBV11-2 with TRBJ1-6, with TRBD1 matching 9 bases. CDR3 length equals 15 residues. Germline V gene data show CDR1 as SGHAT and CDR2 as FQNNGV. V lost 5 bases to trimming and J lost 11 bases; unmatched junction nucleotides: 10. CDR3 protein: CASSPPTGGLTPLHF. Written as DNA, the CDR3 is TGTGCCAGCAGCCCTCCGACAGGGGGGTTAACACCCCTCCACTTT.

The chain carries TRBV2 and TRBJ2-7; 10 nucleotides match TRBD2. CDR3 length: 16 residues. V shed 3 bases and J 0 bases; nucleotides not matched to a gene: 5. Germline lookup yields CDR1 SNHLY and CDR2 FYNNEI. This CDR3 is CASSEASGGSSYEQYF. In DNA form, the CDR3 reads TGTGCCAGCAGTGAGGCTAGCGGGGGCAGCTCCTACGAGCAGTACTTC.

The chain employs TRBV5-6 and TRBJ2-4, with a tentative D call TRBD2 (6 bases). CDR1 SGHDT and CDR2 YYEEEE come from the germline V gene. Trimming cost V 3 bases and J 8 bases, with 21 bases left between them. The CDR3 has 16 amino acids. DNA of the CDR3: TGTGCCAGCAGCTCGGTGGTGGGTCTTGGCGGGGACATTCAGTACTTC. Translated, it gives CASSSVVGLGGDIQYF.

The chain carries TRBV2 and TRBJ2-1; D possibly corresponds to TRBD2 (5 bases). The length of the CDR3 is 14 residues. V shed 4 bases and J shed 6 bases, with 13 bases lying between them. Per germline, CDR1 SNHLY and CDR2 FYNNEI. CDR3 nucleotides: TGTGCCAGCAGTGGTCCTAGCACGGGCAATGAGCAGTTCTTC. It codes for CASSGPSTGNEQFF.

The gene calls are TRBV21-1 and TRBJ2-2; TRBD2, the D gene given by the table, was not confirmed from the DNA. TRBV21-1 has pseudogene status. The CDR3 runs 19 residues. In nucleotides, the CDR3 is TGTGCCAGCAGCAAAGCGGGGACTTCAGTGGTTGCGAACACCGGGGAGCTGTTTTTT. Translation: CASSKAGTSVVANTGELFF.

This chain connects TRBV29-1 to TRBJ2-2; D is uncertain. CDR1 and CDR2 from the germline V gene are SQVTM and ANQGSEA. Trimming left V 3 bases short and J 1 base short, with 6 bases between. The CDR3 is 13 amino acids. CDR3 amino acids: CSVDLGNTGELFF. The CDR3 coding sequence is TGCAGCGTTGACCTGGGGAACACCGGGGAGCTGTTTTTT.

V usage is TRBV5-1 and J usage is TRBJ2-7; unclear D gene. V was pared by 3 bases and J by 3 bases, with 13 bases between. Germline CDR1 reads SGHRS; CDR2 reads YFSETQ. CDR3 length: 14 amino acids. CDR3 loop: CASSYASIRYEQYF. CDR3 nucleotides: TGCGCCAGCAGCTACGCGAGTATCCGCTACGAGCAGTACTTC.

The gene calls are TRBV30 and TRBJ2-7; D could derive from TRBD1 or TRBD2 (6 bases each). Trimming took 3 bases from V and 6 from J, leaving 12 bases between them. The CDR3 consists of 12 residues. CDR1 and CDR2 from the germline V gene are GTSNPN and SVGIG (reference sequence). CDR3 DNA sequence: TGTGCCTGGAGCCCACGGGGGCGCGAGCAGTACTTC. Amino acids: CAWSPRGREQYF.

This clonotype was observed a handful of times. The rearrangement joins TRBV27 to TRBJ2-5, with 8 bases lining up with TRBD2. CDR1 is MNHEY, CDR2 SMNVEV, per germline (reference sequence). J gave up 2 bases and V 1 base, and 6 bases lay outside the gene matches. The CDR3 sequence is 16 residues long. The CDR3 DNA sequence: TGTGCCAGCAGTTTATGGGGACGGGGGGGGCAAGAGACCCAGTACTTC. The encoded protein is CASSLWGRGGQETQYF.

The genes are TRBV12-3 or TRBV12-4 and TRBJ2-7; D is unclear. The CDR3 loop spans 14 amino acids. With 3 bases removed from V and 4 bases from J, the gap between germline ends came to 13 bases. The DNA for the CDR3 is TGTGCCAGCAGTTTGGGCATATGGGGATACGAGCAGTACTTC. Amino acids: CASSLGIWGYEQYF.